A selection of T cell receptor beta chains follows, all from one sample in a study of cytomegalovirus exposure and HLA in healthy donors. Assay: immunoSEQ multiplex PCR; the TCRdb copy retains only in-frame clones and omits some. There are about 160,000 clones in the sample; 70% to 90% occur only once, and about 2.1% lies in the top ten. The sample taken for sequencing was PBMCs. Every receptor here comes from a man between 18 and 35 years old in good health and CMV-seropositive. Both conserved end residues are part of each CDR3. Each record gives: J gene, clone size, V gene, D gene, CDR3 protein, CDR3 DNA. The D gene is left open where the match is weak. Expanded clones get a size class; other rows say once, few or many, or leave the size out.

J: TRBJ2-5; size: NA; V: TRBV9; D: TRBD1; CDR3: CASSAGIGQGEETQYF; DNA: TGTGCCAGCAGCGCTGGGATTGGACAGGGTGAAGAGACCCAGTACTTC
J: TRBJ2-7; size: NA; V: TRBV6-1; D: NA; CDR3: CASSEYREPYEQYF; DNA: TGTGCCAGCAGTGAATATAGAGAACCCTACGAGCAGTACTTC
J: TRBJ1-6; size: NA; V: TRBV6-5; D: TRBD1; CDR3: CASSSGTGGSPLHF; DNA: TGTGCCAGCAGCTCCGGGACAGGGGGTTCACCCCTCCACTTT
J: TRBJ2-7; size: NA; V: TRBV7-3; D: TRBD2; CDR3: CASSPRSGGQNEQYF; DNA: TGTGCCAGCAGCCCCCGGAGCGGGGGGCAGAACGAGCAGTACTTC
J: TRBJ2-7; size: few; V: TRBV11-3; D: NA; CDR3: CASSLALGDRSYEQYF; DNA: TGTGCCAGCAGCTTAGCCCTCGGAGACAGGAGCTACGAGCAGTACTTC
J: TRBJ2-5; size: NA; V: TRBV6-5; D: NA; CDR3: CASSSSYSSQETQYF; DNA: TGTGCCAGCAGCTCGAGCTACTCCTCCCAAGAGACCCAGTACTTC
J: TRBJ1-2; size: NA; V: TRBV7-9; D: TRBD1; CDR3: CASSSTGTGALNGYTF; DNA: TGTGCCAGCAGCTCCACCGGGACAGGGGCCCTAAATGGCTACACCTTC
J: TRBJ1-6; size: NA; V: TRBV19; D: TRBD1; CDR3: CASSLTYRGQGINSPLHF; DNA: TGTGCCAGTAGTTTGACTTATCGGGGACAGGGGATTAATTCACCCCTCCACTTT
J: TRBJ1-6; size: NA; V: TRBV4-3; D: TRBD1; CDR3: CASSLSITDTARTGVGSPLHF; DNA: TGCGCCAGCAGCCTAAGTATAACCGATACGGCCAGGACAGGAGTTGGATCACCCCTCCACTTT
J: TRBJ2-7; size: once; V: TRBV6-1; D: TRBD1; CDR3: CARSRGQGDEQYF; DNA: TGTGCCCGCTCTCGGGGACAGGGCGACGAGCAGTACTTC
J: TRBJ2-6; size: NA; V: TRBV6-5; D: NA; CDR3: CASRNERSGANGLTF; DNA: TGTGCCAGCAGAAATGAACGTTCTGGGGCCAACGGCCTGACTTTC
J: TRBJ2-3; size: NA; V: TRBV6-1; D: TRBD2; CDR3: CASSELGGNTDTQYF; DNA: TGTGCCAGCAGTGAACTCGGGGGGAACACAGATACGCAGTATTTT
J: TRBJ2-1; size: once; V: TRBV12-5; D: NA; CDR3: CASGPDMNREQFF; DNA: TGTGCTAGTGGTCCAGACATGAATCGTGAGCAGTTCTTC
J: TRBJ2-3; size: NA; V: TRBV18; D: NA; CDR3: CASSPGLTSTDTQYF; DNA: TGTGCCAGCTCCCCGGGACTGACTAGCACAGATACGCAGTATTTT
J: TRBJ1-6; size: NA; V: TRBV6-5; D: NA; CDR3: CASSKTGGYSPLHF; DNA: TGTGCCAGCAGTAAGACAGGAGGTTATTCACCCCTCCACTTT
J: TRBJ2-7; size: once; V: TRBV6-5; D: TRBD1; CDR3: CASSPGTAYEQYF; DNA: TGTGCCAGTAGTCCCGGGACAGCCTACGAGCAGTACTTC
J: TRBJ2-5; size: NA; V: TRBV11-2; D: NA; CDR3: CASSSDGRGTQYF; DNA: TGTGCCAGCAGCTCCGACGGCCGAGGGACCCAGTACTTC
J: TRBJ2-6; size: NA; V: TRBV9; D: NA; CDR3: CASSVPDSGANVLTF; DNA: TGTGCCAGCAGCGTCCCAGACTCTGGGGCCAACGTCCTGACTTTC
J: TRBJ1-6; size: NA; V: TRBV7-2; D: NA; CDR3: CASSSRDINSPLHF; DNA: TGTGCCAGCAGCTCCCGGGACATCAATTCACCCCTCCACTTT
J: TRBJ1-1; size: NA; V: TRBV7-9; D: NA; CDR3: CASSLDSEAFF; DNA: TGTGCCAGCAGCTTAGACTCTGAAGCTTTCTTT
J: TRBJ1-4; size: NA; V: TRBV4-2; D: NA; CDR3: CASSQDPGGEKLFF; DNA: TGTGCCAGCAGCCAAGACCCGGGGGGTGAAAAACTGTTTTTT
J: TRBJ1-1; size: NA; V: TRBV19; D: TRBD1; CDR3: CASSFTGVGTEAFF; DNA: TGTGCCAGTAGTTTTACAGGGGTGGGAACTGAAGCTTTCTTT
J: TRBJ2-2; size: few; V: TRBV7-3; D: TRBD1; CDR3: CASSSGAGTGNTGELFF; DNA: TGTGCCAGCAGCTCGGGAGCCGGGACAGGGAACACCGGGGAGCTGTTTTTT
J: TRBJ1-2; size: NA; V: TRBV7-8; D: TRBD1; CDR3: CASSPGQGNYGYTF; DNA: TGTGCCAGCAGCCCGGGACAGGGGAACTATGGCTACACCTTC
J: TRBJ1-2; size: NA; V: TRBV4-2; D: NA; CDR3: CASSQDLASGYGYTF; DNA: TGTGCCAGCAGCCAAGATCTCGCCTCGGGCTATGGCTACACCTTC
J: TRBJ1-2; size: NA; V: TRBV4-3; D: NA; CDR3: CASSPSPGDGYTF; DNA: TGCGCCAGCAGCCCCTCGCCAGGGGATGGCTACACCTTC
J: TRBJ2-1; size: NA; V: TRBV29-1; D: NA; CDR3: CSVQGLSSYNEQFF; DNA: TGCAGCGTTCAGGGATTGAGCTCCTACAATGAGCAGTTCTTC
J: TRBJ1-6; size: NA; V: TRBV4-1; D: NA; CDR3: CASSQVDARYISYNSPLHF; DNA: TGCGCCAGCAGCCAAGTCGACGCCAGGTATATCTCCTATAATTCACCCCTCCACTTT
J: TRBJ1-4; size: NA; V: TRBV30; D: TRBD1; CDR3: CAWRDTGAGEKLFF; DNA: TGTGCCTGGAGGGATACAGGGGCGGGCGAAAAACTGTTTTTT
J: TRBJ1-1; size: NA; V: TRBV7-9; D: NA; CDR3: CASSLGQGPAAFF; DNA: TGTGCCAGCAGCTTAGGCCAGGGGCCCGCGGCTTTCTTT
J: TRBJ1-1; size: NA; V: TRBV7-3; D: NA; CDR3: CASSLSGENTEAFF; DNA: TGTGCCAGCAGCTTATCAGGGGAGAACACTGAAGCTTTCTTT
J: TRBJ1-3; size: NA; V: TRBV27; D: NA; CDR3: CASSSGLSGNTIYF; DNA: TGTGCCAGCAGTTCGGGACTTTCAGGAAACACCATATATTTT
J: TRBJ2-1; size: NA; V: TRBV9; D: TRBD2; CDR3: CASSNTSGTYNEQFF; DNA: TGTGCCAGCAGCAATACTAGCGGTACTTACAATGAGCAGTTCTTC
J: TRBJ1-5; size: NA; V: TRBV10-1; D: NA; CDR3: CASRKDKYQPQHF; DNA: TGCGCCAGCAGGAAGGACAAGTATCAGCCCCAGCATTTT
J: TRBJ2-7; size: NA; V: TRBV25-1; D: NA; CDR3: CASRGNTYEQYF; DNA: TGTGCCTCCAGGGGAAATACCTACGAGCAGTACTTC
J: TRBJ1-2; size: NA; V: TRBV5-1; D: NA; CDR3: CASSLSTNYGYTF; DNA: TGCGCCAGCAGCTTGTCTACTAACTATGGCTACACCTTC
J: TRBJ1-1; size: NA; V: TRBV9; D: NA; CDR3: CASSVVDSQYVEAFF; DNA: TGTGCCAGCAGCGTAGTTGACAGTCAGTACGTTGAAGCTTTCTTT
J: TRBJ2-7; size: NA; V: TRBV10-3; D: TRBD2; CDR3: CAISANLAGGLHEQYF; DNA: TGTGCCATCAGTGCCAACCTAGCGGGGGGCCTCCACGAGCAGTACTTC
J: TRBJ1-1; size: NA; V: TRBV5-1; D: NA; CDR3: CASSFAGFSNTEAFF; DNA: TGCGCCAGCAGCTTTGCGGGGTTCTCAAACACTGAAGCTTTCTTT
J: TRBJ2-7; size: NA; V: TRBV7-6; D: TRBD2; CDR3: CASSAGVPYEQYF; DNA: TGTGCCAGCAGCGCGGGAGTGCCCTACGAGCAGTACTTC
J: TRBJ2-1; size: few; V: TRBV7-9; D: TRBD2; CDR3: CASSLGAGGPNEQFF; DNA: TGTGCCAGCAGCTTAGGTGCGGGGGGGCCAAATGAGCAGTTCTTC
J: TRBJ1-2; size: NA; V: TRBV15; D: NA; CDR3: CATSHKRADHYGYTF; DNA: TGTGCCACCAGCCACAAGCGGGCGGATCACTATGGCTACACCTTC
J: TRBJ1-1; size: NA; V: TRBV6-6; D: NA; CDR3: CASSYSEGGVETFF; DNA: TGTGCCAGCAGTTACTCTGAGGGAGGGGTAGAAACTTTCTTT
J: TRBJ2-3; size: NA; V: TRBV7-3; D: TRBD1; CDR3: CASSLGQGTTDTQYF; DNA: TGTGCCAGCAGCTTAGGACAGGGTACCACAGATACGCAGTATTTT
J: TRBJ1-3; size: NA; V: TRBV7-9; D: NA; CDR3: CASSFLGTSGNTIYF; DNA: TGTGCCAGCAGCTTCCTAGGGACATCTGGAAACACCATATATTTT
J: TRBJ1-1; size: NA; V: TRBV9; D: TRBD1; CDR3: CASSVFSERDSQRIGAFF; DNA: TGTGCCAGCAGCGTATTCAGCGAAAGGGACAGCCAAAGGATTGGAGCTTTCTTT
J: TRBJ2-1; size: NA; V: TRBV7-2; D: TRBD2; CDR3: CASSLVGASGEQFF; DNA: TGTGCCAGCAGCTTAGTTGGGGCTAGCGGGGAGCAGTTCTTC
J: TRBJ2-7; size: NA; V: TRBV7-2; D: TRBD2; CDR3: CASRTSSNEQYF; DNA: TGTGCCAGCCGGACTAGCAGTAACGAGCAGTACTTC
J: TRBJ2-7; size: once; V: TRBV2; D: NA; CDR3: CASSEAPGIYEQYF; DNA: TGTGCCAGCAGTGAAGCGCCAGGGATTTACGAGCAGTACTTC
J: TRBJ2-5; size: NA; V: TRBV7-6; D: NA; CDR3: CASSPDSQETQYF; DNA: TGTGCCAGCAGCCCGGACAGTCAAGAGACCCAGTACTTC
J: TRBJ1-2; size: NA; V: TRBV30; D: TRBD1; CDR3: CAWSEWGTEANYGYTF; DNA: TGTGCCTGGAGTGAGTGGGGGACAGAAGCTAACTATGGCTACACCTTC
J: TRBJ2-1; size: NA; V: TRBV7-2; D: TRBD2; CDR3: CASSLELVAGVVAYNEQFF; DNA: TGTGCCAGCAGCTTAGAGCTTGTGGCGGGGGTGGTCGCCTACAATGAGCAGTTCTTC
J: TRBJ1-6; size: NA; V: TRBV6-5; D: TRBD1; CDR3: CASSYGTGISPLHF; DNA: TGTGCCAGCAGTTACGGGACAGGGATCTCACCCCTCCACTTT
J: TRBJ2-3; size: NA; V: TRBV11-1; D: NA; CDR3: CASSRGFDTDTQYF; DNA: TGTGCCAGCAGCCGGGGATTCGACACAGATACGCAGTATTTT
J: TRBJ2-1; size: NA; V: TRBV7-6; D: TRBD2; CDR3: CASSIVGRGAPTSYNEQFF; DNA: TGTGCCAGCAGCATAGTTGGGCGGGGGGCTCCTACGAGCTACAATGAGCAGTTCTTC
J: TRBJ2-1; size: NA; V: TRBV27; D: TRBD2; CDR3: CASSLDRGGLRNNEQFF; DNA: TGTGCCAGCAGTTTAGATCGGGGGGGCCTTAGAAACAATGAGCAGTTCTTC
J: TRBJ1-1; size: NA; V: TRBV11-2; D: NA; CDR3: CASGGTGSSTEAFF; DNA: TGTGCCAGCGGGGGGACGGGATCCAGCACTGAAGCTTTCTTT
J: TRBJ2-3; size: NA; V: TRBV11-2; D: NA; CDR3: CASSLDYGGTQYF; DNA: TGTGCCAGCAGCTTAGATTACGGTGGTACGCAGTATTTT